The clone carrying this T cell receptor (beta chain) was recorded once. Authors' processing steps: Using reference gene primer amplification, nucleated cell counts were estimated. Repertoires were generated with immunoSEQ multiplex PCR, while TCRdb's copy carries only in-frame clones and drops some. Clone size and V and J calls were adopted from that table, with D and trimming inferred from the DNA. The sample consists of more than 70,000 clones, approximately 89% of them appearing once. The CDR3 totals 14 residues. V was trimmed by 5 bases and J by 8 bases, leaving 19 bases between them. Germline CDR1 SGHTS, CDR2 YDEGEE. This entry comes from a study of blood T cell repertoires in COVID-19. For the study at large: The cDNA or gDNA used as material had been derived from T cells, B-cell-depleted T cells, or PBMCs.

The receptor was isolated from a man aged 50 or older with active COVID-19. The sample comprised peripheral blood. The chain links TRBV5-8 to TRBJ1-2, with D hard to call. This chain's CDR3 is CASSSRDFREGYTF. For the CDR3, the DNA is TGTGCCAGCAGTTCTAGAGACTTCCGCGAGGGCTACACCTTC.